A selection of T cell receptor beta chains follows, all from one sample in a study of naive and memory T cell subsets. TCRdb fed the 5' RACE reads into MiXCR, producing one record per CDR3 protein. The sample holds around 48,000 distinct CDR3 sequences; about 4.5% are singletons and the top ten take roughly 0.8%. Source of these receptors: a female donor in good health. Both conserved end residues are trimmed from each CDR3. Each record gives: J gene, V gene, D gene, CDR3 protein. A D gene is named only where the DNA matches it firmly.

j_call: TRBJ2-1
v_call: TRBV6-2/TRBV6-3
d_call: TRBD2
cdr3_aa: ASSYSALAGVSGF

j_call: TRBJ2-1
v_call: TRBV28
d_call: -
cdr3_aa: ASSFFTKPEQF

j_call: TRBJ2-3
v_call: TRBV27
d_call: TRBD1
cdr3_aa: ASSLYLGQGFHTDTQY

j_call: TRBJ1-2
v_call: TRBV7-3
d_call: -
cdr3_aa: ASSLTGNDGYT

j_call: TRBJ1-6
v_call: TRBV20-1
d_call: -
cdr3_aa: SASWADVGSPLH

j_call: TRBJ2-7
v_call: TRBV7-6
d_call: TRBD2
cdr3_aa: ASSQRTSGNYEQY

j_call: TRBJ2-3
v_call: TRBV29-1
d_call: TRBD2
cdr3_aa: SVAEGSGRARDTQY

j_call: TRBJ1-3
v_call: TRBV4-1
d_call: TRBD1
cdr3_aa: ASSLDRGSGNTIY

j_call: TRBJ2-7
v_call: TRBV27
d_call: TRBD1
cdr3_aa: ASSFGGQGIWY

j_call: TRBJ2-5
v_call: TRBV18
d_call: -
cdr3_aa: AGSPSQEGQETQY

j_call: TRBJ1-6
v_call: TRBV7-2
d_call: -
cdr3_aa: ASSLMQGIDSPLH

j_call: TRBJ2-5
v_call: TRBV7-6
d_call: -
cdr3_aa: ASSLVAQETQY

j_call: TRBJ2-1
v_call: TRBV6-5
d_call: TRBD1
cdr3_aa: ASSYTGQGPTDEQF

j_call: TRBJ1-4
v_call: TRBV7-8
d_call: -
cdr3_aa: ASSLRSGMKEEKLF

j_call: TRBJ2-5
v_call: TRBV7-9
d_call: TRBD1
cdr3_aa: ASSLLGQSQETQY